The clone carrying this T cell receptor beta chain was counted a single time. Its antigen is not identified. The CDR3 extends over 13 amino acids. V lost 5 bases, J lost 3 bases, and 3 bases stayed unmatched. Germline assignment: CDR1 PRHDT and CDR2 FYEKMQ (reference sequence). The data derive from a study of cytomegalovirus exposure and HLA in healthy donors. Overall study findings and caveats: One later analysis reportedly identified an Asian-associated ancestry cluster that showed fewer N-insertions than the roughly 640-donor mean.

With 60 Vbeta and 13 Jbeta primers, the PCR was carried out. This table comes from immunoSEQ multiplex PCR, and its TCRdb copy is limited to in-frame clones, with some not included. The sample shows about 130,000 clones, 77% of them seen only once. This chain uses TRBV13 with TRBJ1-1, with 7 bases matching TRBD1. Input material: PBMCs. This clonotype was sampled from a male donor in good health and CMV-seronegative. CDR3 DNA sequence: TGTGCCAGCAGCCCCAGGGGGTACACTGAAGCTTTCTTT. Translating gives CASSPRGYTEAFF.